This TCR beta chain was identified in a study of T cells in Graves' hyperthyroidism and ophthalmopathy. Study-level findings and limits: Ophthalmopathy onset followed model prediction by a median roughly 6 months. Most clonotypes that expanded in the thyroid above 0.001 also showed up in blood.

It was RNA transcripts that yielded the amplified TCR beta CDR3 regions. First-round RT-PCR of the TCR CDR3 relied on the HTBI primer set. One entry per CDR3 protein results from TCRdb running MiXCR on the multiplex PCR reads. The table records approximately 370,000 distinct CDR3 sequences, approximately 18% of them present only once. Patients aged 18 to 65 had newly diagnosed hyperthyroidism of under 2 months' duration. The blood sample predates any ophthalmopathy symptoms, coming from first hyperthyroidism diagnosis. The CDR3 sequence is 12 residues long. Trimming stripped 2 bases from V and 7 bases from J, with 5 bases between. About this clonotype: The antigen remains undetermined.

The receptor was derived from a young woman with Graves' hyperthyroidism that later progressed to Graves' ophthalmopathy. The genes are TRBV12-3 or TRBV12-4 and TRBJ2-2; D gene uncertain. The sequenced sample was blood. The CDR3 DNA reads as TGTGCCAGCAGTTTAATAGGCGGGGAGCTGTTTTTT. As protein: CASSLIGGELFF.